This T cell receptor beta chain was retrieved from a study of radiotherapy plus CTLA-4 blockade in lung cancer. On the study more broadly: Objective responses were observed in less than 20% of patients, and disease control was achieved by 30% to 40%. Study conclusions and caveats: Tumor-derived TCR clones expanded in blood after radiotherapy plus ipilimumab.

Repertoires were generated with immunoSEQ multiplex PCR, while TCRdb's copy carries only in-frame clones and drops some. The repertoire has 40,000 to 50,000 clones, 82% of them found once; the top ten carry 3% to 4%. Only a few counts were recorded for this clone. Its target is not known. The sequence was collected from a human donor with non-small cell lung cancer who had stable disease on radiotherapy plus ipilimumab. This specimen consisted of peripheral blood, obtained from a patient treated with radiotherapy plus ipilimumab.

The CDR3 is CASRPLAGKYRAEQYF. Written as DNA, the CDR3 is TGTGCCAGCAGACCCCTAGCTGGGAAATATCGAGCCGAGCAGTACTTC. This chain joins TRBV11-2 and TRBJ2-7; D possibly corresponds to TRBD2 (5 bases). Germline values: CDR1 SGHAT, CDR2 FQNNGV. The CDR3 extends over 16 amino acids. The V and J ends lost 6 bases and 6 bases respectively, with 24 bases between them.